The rows below give T cell receptor beta chains drawn from one sample of a study of blood T cell repertoires in COVID-19. Using immunoSEQ multiplex PCR, the repertoire was profiled, and TCRdb retains in-frame clones only, with some absent. The table records 70,000 to 95,000 clones, about 80% of them present only once. The sample consisted of peripheral blood. Receptors were obtained from a human donor in a cohort sampled during active COVID-19. Each CDR3 is given with its conserved first and last residue. D genes are given only for firm matches. Clone size is given for some rows only: seen once, a few or many times, or a class if the clone is expanded.

>.|TRBJ1-2|TRBD1|TRBV28
CASRTANRGLDTF
TGTGCCAGCAGAACCGCCAACAGGGGGCTGGACACCTTC
>.|TRBJ2-5|TRBD2|TRBV14
CASSQGGGVWSLQETQYF
TGTGCCAGCAGCCAAGGGGGAGGGGTTTGGAGCCTCCAAGAGACCCAGTACTTC
>few|TRBJ2-3|.|TRBV5-1
CASSQDKGRDTQYF
TGCGCCAGCAGCCAGGACAAAGGGCGGGATACGCAGTATTTT
>few|TRBJ2-1|TRBD2|TRBV2
CASSRRLAGGGEQFF
TGTGCCAGCAGTCGCCGCCTAGCGGGAGGCGGTGAGCAGTTCTTC
>.|TRBJ2-5|TRBD1|TRBV28
CASSAPGTGVRWTQYF
TGTGCCAGCAGTGCCCCCGGGACAGGGGTGAGGTGGACCCAGTACTTC
>.|TRBJ1-4|.|TRBV14
CASSRRSTATNEKLFF
TGTGCCAGCAGCCGAAGATCGACAGCAACTAATGAAAAACTGTTTTTT
>.|TRBJ2-7|.|TRBV7-8
CASSVGEVSYEQYF
TGTGCCAGCAGCGTAGGGGAGGTCTCCTACGAGCAGTACTTC
>.|TRBJ1-4|TRBD1|TRBV2
CASSADRAFEKLFF
TGTGCCAGCAGCGCCGACAGGGCCTTCGAAAAACTGTTTTTT
>.|TRBJ1-6|TRBD1|TRBV27
CASSSGTGGAYGSPLHF
TGTGCCAGCAGTTCGGGGACAGGGGGCGCGTATGGTTCACCCCTCCACTTT
>.|TRBJ2-1|.|TRBV7-8
CASSLVQAYEQFF
TGTGCCAGCAGCTTAGTTCAAGCCTATGAGCAGTTCTTC
>.|TRBJ2-1|TRBD2|TRBV7-2
CASSLARTSGEQFF
TGTGCCAGCAGCTTAGCCCGGACTAGCGGTGAGCAGTTCTTC
>many|TRBJ2-1|.|TRBV7-9
CASSFSGAGNEQFF
TGTGCCAGCAGCTTTAGCGGCGCGGGCAATGAGCAGTTCTTC
>.|TRBJ2-7|.|TRBV10-3
CAIREKASYYF
TGTGCCATCAGAGAAAAGGCTAGCTACTACTTC
>once|TRBJ1-6|.|TRBV30
CAWSVLQGRSPLHF
TGTGCCTGGAGTGTACTACAGGGCCGTTCACCCCTCCACTTT
>.|TRBJ2-1|.|TRBV19
CASSINRMVRYEQFF
TGTGCCAGTAGTATAAACAGGATGGTGCGCTACGAGCAGTTCTTC
>.|TRBJ2-7|.|TRBV5-4
CASSITGNEQYF
TGTGCCAGCAGCATAACAGGGAACGAGCAGTACTTC
>.|TRBJ1-1|TRBD1|TRBV4-1
CASSQDKSGQGMNTEAFF
TGCGCCAGCAGCCAAGATAAGAGTGGACAGGGAATGAACACTGAAGCTTTCTTT
>.|TRBJ1-1|.|TRBV27
CASSLTRGTEAFF
TGTGCCAGCAGCCTCACAAGGGGGACTGAAGCTTTCTTT
>.|TRBJ1-5|.|TRBV12-3/TRBV12-4
CASSYSNQPQHF
TGTGCCAGCAGTTATAGTAATCAGCCCCAGCATTTT
>.|TRBJ1-2|.|TRBV19
CASSRFAGGYTF
TGTGCCAGTAGTCGGTTTGCGGGAGGCTACACCTTC
>.|TRBJ2-7|.|TRBV15
CATSRQKGLGASEQYF
TGTGCCACCAGCAGGCAAAAGGGGTTAGGAGCATCCGAGCAGTACTTC
>.|TRBJ2-5|.|TRBV7-9
CASSPTRAGETQYF
TGTGCCAGCAGCCCCACCCGGGCAGGGGAGACCCAGTACTTC
>once|TRBJ2-1|TRBD2|TRBV25-1
CASSGVSGPSSYNEQFF
TGTGCCAGCAGTGGCGTTAGCGGGCCCAGCTCCTACAATGAGCAGTTCTTC
>.|TRBJ1-4|.|TRBV5-1
CASSSQGGNEKLFF
TGCGCCAGCAGCTCCCAGGGAGGGAATGAAAAACTGTTTTTT
>.|TRBJ2-3|TRBD2|TRBV3-1/TRBV3-2
CASSLLAGGADTQYF
TGTGCCAGCAGCCTACTAGCGGGGGGGGCAGATACGCAGTATTTT
>.|TRBJ2-1|TRBD2|TRBV11-2
CASSSLAGGLPEQFF
TGTGCCAGCTCAAGCCTTGCGGGAGGGCTGCCTGAGCAGTTCTTC
>.|TRBJ1-3|.|TRBV5-6
CASSLVGAGNTIYF
TGTGCCAGCAGCTTGGTAGGGGCTGGAAACACCATATATTTT
>.|TRBJ2-5|.|TRBV5-1
CASSVTGMETQYF
TGCGCCAGCAGCGTCACAGGCATGGAGACCCAGTACTTC
>.|TRBJ2-3|.|TRBV7-2
CASSSGLMDTQYF
TGTGCCAGCAGCTCGGGACTCATGGATACGCAGTATTTT
>.|TRBJ1-5|TRBD1|TRBV19
CASSTDRFEQPQHF
TGTGCCAGTAGCACGGACAGGTTCGAACAGCCCCAGCATTTT
>.|TRBJ2-7|.|TRBV9
CASSPRSSGPPYEQYF
TGTGCCAGCAGCCCCCGTAGCAGCGGACCACCCTACGAGCAGTACTTC
>.|TRBJ2-7|TRBD1|TRBV27
CASTRTGGTYEQYF
TGTGCCAGCACCAGGACAGGGGGCACCTACGAGCAGTACTTC
>few|TRBJ1-4|.|TRBV28
CASSWEEKLFF
TGTGCCAGCAGTTGGGAGGAAAAACTGTTTTTT
>.|TRBJ2-2|.|TRBV2
CASRRQITGELFF
TGTGCCAGCAGAAGACAGATCACCGGGGAGCTGTTTTTT
>.|TRBJ2-3|TRBD1|TRBV5-8
CASSSGTGVLSDTQYF
TGTGCCAGCAGCAGTGGGACAGGGGTTTTATCAGATACGCAGTATTTT
>.|TRBJ1-1|.|TRBV6-4
CASSSDSNTEAFF
TGTGCCAGCAGTTCCGACTCGAACACTGAAGCTTTCTTT
>once|TRBJ1-2|TRBD1|TRBV5-1
CASSPGQGHFYGYTF
TGCGCCAGCAGCCCGGGACAGGGGCATTTCTATGGCTACACCTTC
>.|TRBJ2-7|TRBD1|TRBV7-3
CAVPGQGIYEQYF
TGTGCCGTCCCGGGACAGGGAATCTACGAGCAGTACTTC
>.|TRBJ2-3|.|TRBV19
CASSPIHSTDTQYF
TGTGCCAGTAGTCCTATCCATAGCACAGATACGCAGTATTTT
>.|TRBJ2-3|TRBD2|TRBV7-9
CASSPSGGSTDTQYF
TGTGCCAGCAGCCCAAGCGGGGGCAGCACAGATACGCAGTATTTT
>.|TRBJ1-2|.|TRBV6-1
CASSEPPPVGYGYTF
TGTGCCAGCAGTGAACCCCCCCCTGTCGGCTATGGCTACACCTTC
>.|TRBJ2-3|.|TRBV29-1
CSAWRGGTDTQYF
TGCAGCGCGTGGAGAGGGGGAACAGATACGCAGTATTTT
>once|TRBJ2-5|TRBD2|TRBV3-1/TRBV3-2
CASSPPSGFKETQYF
TGTGCCAGCAGCCCCCCTAGCGGGTTTAAAGAGACCCAGTACTTC
>once|TRBJ2-2|.|TRBV7-6
CASSIGTLTGELFF
TGTGCCAGCAGCATCGGGACTCTCACCGGGGAGCTGTTTTTT
>.|TRBJ2-1|TRBD2|TRBV5-1
CASSFASGASYNEQFF
TGCGCCAGCAGCTTCGCAAGCGGGGCCTCCTACAATGAGCAGTTCTTC
>.|TRBJ1-2|TRBD1|TRBV5-4
CASSNDRGSTSYTF
TGTGCCAGCAGCAATGACAGGGGGAGTACAAGCTACACCTTC
>.|TRBJ1-5|.|TRBV6-5
CASMRSPTLHQPQHF
TGTGCCAGCATGCGGAGTCCTACTCTACATCAGCCCCAGCATTTT
>.|TRBJ2-7|.|TRBV28
CASRKDSSYEQYF
TGTGCCAGCAGGAAGGACAGCTCCTACGAGCAGTACTTC
>many|TRBJ2-3|.|TRBV7-9
CASSSDRDIELVTLDTQYF
TGTGCCAGCAGCTCCGACCGGGACATCGAGTTGGTTACTCTTGATACGCAGTATTTT
>.|TRBJ2-1|.|TRBV5-1
CASSLGETPYNEQFF
TGCGCCAGCAGCTTGGGTGAGACTCCCTACAATGAGCAGTTCTTC
>.|TRBJ2-2|TRBD1|TRBV25-1
CASTGTGANTGELFF
TGTGCCAGCACCGGGACAGGGGCGAACACCGGGGAGCTGTTTTTT
>.|TRBJ2-2|TRBD2|TRBV5-6
CASSLVLAGVSGELFF
TGTGCCAGCAGCTTGGTCCTAGCGGGAGTGTCCGGGGAGCTGTTTTTT
>once|TRBJ2-7|TRBD1|TRBV6-1
CASSERGRLSEQYF
TGTGCCAGCAGTGAGAGGGGGCGGCTCTCCGAGCAGTACTTC
>.|TRBJ1-5|TRBD1|TRBV5-1
CASSLEGASNQPQHF
TGCGCCAGCAGCTTGGAGGGGGCAAGCAATCAGCCCCAGCATTTT
>many|TRBJ1-1|.|TRBV15
CATSREGRHEAFF
TGTGCCACCAGCAGAGAAGGCAGACATGAAGCTTTCTTT
>.|TRBJ1-6|TRBD1|TRBV14
CASSRTGTENSPLHF
TGTGCCAGCAGCCGGACCGGGACAGAGAATTCACCCCTCCACTTT
>few|TRBJ2-7|TRBD2|TRBV30
CAWSAYRLAGGTYEQYF
TGTGCCTGGAGTGCTTACCGCCTAGCGGGGGGTACCTACGAGCAGTACTTC
>.|TRBJ2-1|.|TRBV27
CASSSPGHHNNEQFF
TGTGCCAGCAGTTCCCCGGGACATCATAACAATGAGCAGTTCTTC